A selection of T cell receptor beta chains follows, all from one sample in a study of T cells in Graves' hyperthyroidism and ophthalmopathy. TCRdb processed the multiplex PCR reads anew with MiXCR; each CDR3 protein has one entry. The sample has fewer than 900,000 distinct CDR3 sequences; roughly a sixth are singletons. The sequencing input was blood. Every receptor here comes from a woman between 50 and 59 years old with Graves' hyperthyroidism that later progressed to Graves' ophthalmopathy. Both conserved end residues are part of each CDR3. Fields, in order: D gene, J gene, clone size, V gene, CDR3 DNA, CDR3 protein. A D gene is named only where the DNA matches it firmly. Only part of the rows carry a size: once, few, many, or a class if the clone is expanded.

>.|TRBJ2-2|many|TRBV3-1
TGTGCCAGCAGCCAAGGGGGCGCGAGGACCGGGGAGCTGTTTTTT
CASSQGGARTGELFF
>.|TRBJ1-1|many|TRBV20-1
TGCAGTGCTAGCCGGACGATGAACACTGAAGCTTTCTTT
CSASRTMNTEAFF
>TRBD2|TRBJ2-3|many|TRBV7-9
TGTGCCAGCAGCTTAGGGGAGGGAAACACAGATACGCAGTATTTT
CASSLGEGNTDTQYF
>.|TRBJ1-6|.|TRBV5-1
TGCGCCAGCAGCTTGGGCGGACAGCTCAATAATTCACCCCTCCACTTT
CASSLGGQLNNSPLHF
>TRBD1|TRBJ2-5|many|TRBV11-2
TGTGCCAGCAGTCTCGTGACAGGGGGAGAGACCCAGTACTTC
CASSLVTGGETQYF
>.|TRBJ2-1|many|TRBV20-1
TGCAGTGCTAGAGACCAGAGCTCCTACAATGAGCAGTTCTTC
CSARDQSSYNEQFF
>TRBD1|TRBJ1-4|few|TRBV5-6
TGTGCCAGCAGCCCTGGGACAGGGGGCGCCGGTGAAAAACTGTTTTTT
CASSPGTGGAGEKLFF
>TRBD1|TRBJ1-5|.|TRBV20-1
TGCAGTGCTTTCCCGGGACAGGGGGCCAATCAGCCCCAGCATTTT
CSAFPGQGANQPQHF
>.|TRBJ2-7|.|TRBV7-6
TGTGCCAGCAGCTTCAAGGACGGTTCCTACGAGCAGTACTTC
CASSFKDGSYEQYF
>.|TRBJ1-1|few|TRBV5-4
TGTGCCAGCAGCCCCAGGTCAGGGATGAACACTGAAGCTTTCTTT
CASSPRSGMNTEAFF
>.|TRBJ2-1|few|TRBV20-1
TGCAGTGCTAGAGATCTCCAGGGGTTGGGCAATGAGCAGTTCTTC
CSARDLQGLGNEQFF
>.|TRBJ1-2|.|TRBV6-1
TGTGCCAACTCCCCAAGGGGGGGGTATGGCTACACCTTC
CANSPRGGYGYTF
>.|TRBJ1-4|few|TRBV7-9
TGTGCCAGCAGCTCTTCAGTATCAACTAATGAAAAACTGTTTTTT
CASSSSVSTNEKLFF
>TRBD1|TRBJ1-2|many|TRBV6-2/TRBV6-3
TGTGCCAGCAGCCGTGGACAGGCTCGAGCAAATGGCTACACCTTC
CASSRGQARANGYTF
>.|TRBJ2-7|.|TRBV7-9
TGTGCCAGCAGCTTACAGGACACCTCCTACGAGCAGTACTTC
CASSLQDTSYEQYF
>TRBD2|TRBJ2-5|many|TRBV11-2
TGTGCCAGCAGCTTATCTTCCGGGGGGGCTGAGACCCAGTACTTC
CASSLSSGGAETQYF
>TRBD1|TRBJ1-6|.|TRBV10-3
TGTGCCATCAGTCTACAGGGGAATTCACCCCTCCACTTT
CAISLQGNSPLHF
>.|TRBJ2-1|.|TRBV15
TGTGCCACCAGTATAGGGGGTAATGAGCAGTTCTTC
CATSIGGNEQFF
>.|TRBJ2-2|many|TRBV2
TGTGCCAGCACGGGCTTGGGTTCCGGGGAGCTGTTTTTT
CASTGLGSGELFF
>.|TRBJ1-1|.|TRBV4-1
TGCGCCAGCAGCCAAGATCGGGGGCGGGGGGGCACTGAAGCTTTCTTT
CASSQDRGRGGTEAFF
>TRBD1|TRBJ2-2|.|TRBV6-1
TGTGCCAGCAGTCAGTCGGACAGGGGGGAACAAAGGACCGGGGAGCTGTTTTTT
CASSQSDRGEQRTGELFF
>.|TRBJ1-3|many|TRBV20-1
TGCAGTGCTAGCTGGGGAAACACCATATATTTT
CSASWGNTIYF
>TRBD1|TRBJ1-1|many|TRBV2
TGTGCCGGCTTGACAGGGGCCCTGAACACTGAAGCTTTCTTT
CAGLTGALNTEAFF
>.|TRBJ2-1|many|TRBV3-1
TGTGCCAGCAGCCAATTCCAGGGTTCCTACAATGAGCAGTTCTTC
CASSQFQGSYNEQFF
>.|TRBJ2-3|few|TRBV4-1
TGCGCCAGCAGCCCCGGAGGTGCGAGGACAGATACGCAGTATTTT
CASSPGGARTDTQYF
>.|TRBJ2-2|.|TRBV30
TGTGCCTGGAGTACTAGCACCGGGGAGCTGTTTTTT
CAWSTSTGELFF
>.|TRBJ1-1|.|TRBV10-3
TGTGCCATCAGTGAGACAGGTGAAGCTTTCTTT
CAISETGEAFF
>.|TRBJ2-2|many|TRBV12-3/TRBV12-4
TGTGCCAGCAGTCCCCTCGTGTCCGGGGAGCTGTTTTTT
CASSPLVSGELFF
>.|TRBJ1-2|.|TRBV5-1
TGCGCCAGCAGCTCATCTAACTATGGCTACACCTTC
CASSSSNYGYTF
>TRBD1|TRBJ1-1|.|TRBV5-1
TGCGCCAGCAGCTTCGGGACAGGGGTTCACACTGAAGCTTTCTTT
CASSFGTGVHTEAFF
>.|TRBJ1-1|.|TRBV20-1
TGCAGTGCTAGCGGGCCAGGGTGGCTCACTGAAGCTTTCTTT
CSASGPGWLTEAFF
>.|TRBJ2-4|.|TRBV20-1
TGCAGTGCTAGCAGTAGTGGAGCCAAAAACATTCAGTACTTC
CSASSSGAKNIQYF
>.|TRBJ1-1|.|TRBV6-5
TGTGCCAGCAGTTACCGAGGGAACCGGCGGGACACTGAAGCTTTCTTT
CASSYRGNRRDTEAFF
>TRBD1|TRBJ1-1|many|TRBV18
TGTGCCAGCTCACCGCCGGGACAGGGGGCTGAAGCTTTCTTT
CASSPPGQGAEAFF
>.|TRBJ2-6|.|TRBV11-2
TGTGCCAGCAGCTCAGGGGAGGGGCCGGGGGGGGCCAACGTCCTGACTTTC
CASSSGEGPGGANVLTF
>.|TRBJ1-2|.|TRBV20-1
TGCAGTGCTAGAAATAGGGTTAACTATGGCTACACCTTC
CSARNRVNYGYTF
>TRBD2|TRBJ2-2|.|TRBV7-3
TGTGCCAGCAGCTTAAGACTAGCGGGGGGAAGGACCGGGGAGCTGTTTTTT
CASSLRLAGGRTGELFF
>.|TRBJ2-2|few|TRBV6-1
TGTGCCAGCAGTGAAGCGGCTTCTGGTCGGACCGGGGAGCTGTTTTTT
CASSEAASGRTGELFF
>.|TRBJ1-6|.|TRBV20-1
TGCAGTGCTAGAGTGGCAGGGGCTTCACCCCTCCACTTT
CSARVAGASPLHF
>TRBD1|TRBJ1-2|few|TRBV29-1
TGCAGCGTTGAAGCTGGGGGACAGCCGGGCTACACCTTC
CSVEAGGQPGYTF
>.|TRBJ2-5|many|TRBV2
TGTGCCAGCAGTGAAGCGCAGGAGTGGGGCGTCCGGGAGACCCAGTACTTC
CASSEAQEWGVRETQYF
>.|TRBJ1-2|.|TRBV9
TGTGCCAGCCGGGGCGCAGGATACTATGGCTACACCTTC
CASRGAGYYGYTF
>.|TRBJ2-1|.|TRBV19
TGTGCCAGTAGTATAGGTTGGGGGTTTATCTACAATGAGCAGTTCTTC
CASSIGWGFIYNEQFF
>.|TRBJ1-6|.|TRBV4-2
TGTGCCAGCAGCCAAGTGGCATCTTCTATTCACCATAATTCACCCCTCCACTTT
CASSQVASSIHHNSPLHF
>.|TRBJ2-1|few|TRBV7-2
TGTGCCAGCAACCGTGGGAATCGGGATTACAATGAGCAGTTCTTC
CASNRGNRDYNEQFF
>TRBD1|TRBJ1-2|few|TRBV5-1
TGCGCCAGCACCACCTCCGGGACAGTGACCTATGGCTACACCTTC
CASTTSGTVTYGYTF
>.|TRBJ1-5|.|TRBV5-1
TGCGCCAGCAGCCCGACCGGGGTGGGTAGTAGCAATCAGCCCCAGCATTTT
CASSPTGVGSSNQPQHF
>.|TRBJ1-1|.|TRBV5-8
TGTGCCAGCCGCGTCGTGATCACTGAAGCTTTCTTT
CASRVVITEAFF
>.|TRBJ1-6|.|TRBV7-3
TGTGCCAGCAGCTTCGGTTTTGGGGAGTCACCCCTCCACTTT
CASSFGFGESPLHF
>TRBD1|TRBJ1-1|many|TRBV6-1
TGTGCCAGCAGACTGGGACAGCACACTGAAGCTTTCTTT
CASRLGQHTEAFF
>.|TRBJ1-6|.|TRBV13
TGTGCCAGCAGCTTAGAAGGCGTGGGAGGGCTTGTCGGAATTTCACCCCTCCACTTT
CASSLEGVGGLVGISPLHF
>.|TRBJ1-2|.|TRBV9
TGTGCCAGCAGCGTAGAAGTGGGCCTCTATGGCTACACCTTC
CASSVEVGLYGYTF
>.|TRBJ1-5|few|TRBV12-3/TRBV12-4
TGTGCCAGCAGTTCCCCTCGGGCAGGGAACAATCAGCCCCAGCATTTT
CASSSPRAGNNQPQHF
>.|TRBJ2-7|.|TRBV5-1
TGCGCCAGCAGCTTGGTGTTGGGGTCCATAGACGAGCAGTACTTC
CASSLVLGSIDEQYF
>.|TRBJ2-3|.|TRBV27
TGTGCCAGCAGGTGGGGGGGGGGCGTAGATACGCAGTATTTT
CASRWGGGVDTQYF
>TRBD1|TRBJ1-5|few|TRBV10-2
TGCGCCAGCAGCGAGACAGGGGGGCGGAATCAGCCCCAGCATTTT
CASSETGGRNQPQHF
>TRBD1|TRBJ2-7|.|TRBV5-6
TGTGCCAGCAGCCGCCTGACAGGGATTGAGCAGTACTTC
CASSRLTGIEQYF
>.|TRBJ2-2|once|TRBV5-1
TGCGCCAGCAGCTTGCCGGGGGCGACCGGGGAGCTGTTTTTT
CASSLPGATGELFF
>.|TRBJ2-7|few|TRBV20-1
TGCAGTGCTAGAGATCGCATGGCAAAACTGGTCCACGAGCAGTACTTC
CSARDRMAKLVHEQYF
>.|TRBJ2-5|.|TRBV29-1
TGCAGCGTTGCAGGGACCCAAGAGACCCAGTACTTC
CSVAGTQETQYF